These 9 T cell receptor beta chains share one sample of origin, sequenced in a study of cytomegalovirus exposure and HLA in healthy donors. Profiling relied on immunoSEQ multiplex PCR, and the TCRdb table lists in-frame clones only, not all of them. The sample includes more than 90,000 clones, around 85% of them seen just once. Sequenced input: PBMCs. The origin of the receptors is a young man in good health and CMV-seropositive.

V is TRBV7-9 and J is TRBJ2-7; perhaps TRBD2 as D (7 bases). The CDR3 is 13 residues long. In germline, CDR1 is SEHNR, CDR2 FQNEAQ (reference sequence). Deletions cut 5 bases from V and 7 bases from J, with 15 bases between. In DNA form, the CDR3 reads TGTGCCAGCAGCGGAGGGGGGGGCAAAGAGCAGTACTTC. As protein: CASSGGGGKEQYF. Combining the CDR3 with reference TRBV7-9 and TRBJ2-7 gives the whole variable domain DTGVSQNPRHKITKRGQNVTFRCDPISEHNRLYWYRQTLGQGPEFLTYFQNEAQLEKSRLLSDRFSAERPKGSFSTLEIQRTEQGDSAMYLCASSGGGGKEQYFGPGTRLTVT.

The chain carries TRBV5-8 and TRBJ1-1; D remains unclear. Germline V gives CDR1 SGHTS, CDR2 YDEGEE. The CDR3 sequence is 17 residues long. The ends were cut back, 6 bases at V and 0 bases at J, with 21 bases in the middle. The CDR3: CASTISLEGQMNTEAFF. CDR3 nucleotides: TGTGCCAGCACCATCAGCTTGGAGGGCCAGATGAACACTGAAGCTTTCTTT.

This chain links TRBV5-6 with TRBJ2-1; D gene uncertain. Germline V gives CDR1 SGHDT, CDR2 YYEEEE. The CDR3 is made up of 13 amino acids. Trimming took off 1 base at V and 5 bases at J, with 7 bases between the two ends. The CDR3 coding sequence is TGTGCCAGCAGCTTGAACAACAACAATGAGCAGTTCTTC. Its protein product is CASSLNNNNEQFF. Full variable domain (outside the CDR3, taken from reference TRBV5-6 and TRBJ2-1): DAGVTQSPTHLIKTRGQQVTLRCSPKSGHDTVSWYQQALGQGPQFIFQYYEEEERQRGNFPDRFSGHQFPNYSSELNVNALLLGDSALYLCASSLNNNNEQFFGPGTRLTVL.

This CDR3 is CASRKTGSTDTQYF. CDR3 in DNA: TGTGCCAGCAGGAAGACAGGTTCCACAGATACGCAGTATTTT. The chain employs TRBV28 and TRBJ2-3; possibly TRBD1 for D (6 bases). The germline V gene encodes CDR1 MDHEN and CDR2 SYDVKM. The CDR3 has 14 residues. Deletions cut 6 bases from V and 2 bases from J, with 12 bases between.

J is TRBJ2-7 and V is TRBV2, with D tentatively TRBD2 (5 bases). CDR1 and CDR2 (germline): SNHLY, FYNNEI. The CDR3 consists of 14 residues. Trimming stripped 6 bases from V and 2 bases from J, with 14 bases between. In DNA, the CDR3 is TGTGCCAGCAGCCCTACCGGGAATCCCTACGAGCAGTACTTC. Translated, it gives CASSPTGNPYEQYF. The full variable domain, in which reference TRBV2 and TRBJ2-7 provide the parts outside the CDR3, is EPEVTQTPSHQVTQMGQEVILRCVPISNHLYFYWYRQILGQKVEFLVSFYNNEISEKSEIFDDQFSVERPDGSNFTLKIRSTKLEDSAMYFCASSPTGNPYEQYFGPGTRLTVT.

The genes are TRBV7-8 and TRBJ2-1; 8 bases match TRBD1. CDR3 length: 15 amino acids. J was trimmed by 4 bases and V by 3 bases; bases with no gene match: 5. CDR1 is SGHVS and CDR2 is FQNEAQ in the germline V gene. The CDR3 DNA is TGTGCCAGCAGCTTCCCAGGGGGCGGATACAATGAGCAGTTCTTC. The encoded protein is CASSFPGGGYNEQFF.

The gene calls are TRBV10-3 and TRBJ2-6; a weak D match, TRBD1 (6 bases). Germline CDR1 is ENHRY and CDR2 is SYGVKD. Trimming took off 10 bases at V and 0 bases at J, with 13 bases between the two ends. The CDR3 contains 15 residues. CDR3 residues: CATWDTSSGANVLTF. The CDR3 DNA is TGTGCCACCTGGGACACCTCCTCTGGGGCCAACGTCCTGACTTTC.

The J gene is TRBJ2-2, the V gene TRBV29-1, with 8 nucleotides matching TRBD1. Unmatched junction bases numbered 6, after V lost 4 bases and J lost 5 bases. Germline loops: CDR1 SQVTM, CDR2 ANQGSEA. The CDR3 consists of 14 residues. CDR3: CSVAMTGETGELFF. CDR3 nucleotides: TGCAGCGTTGCCATGACAGGGGAGACCGGGGAGCTGTTTTTT.

The chain recombines TRBV27 with TRBJ2-2; D remains unclear. The CDR3 has 16 amino acids. Per the germline V gene, CDR1 is MNHEY and CDR2 is SMNVEV (reference sequence). Trimming removed 6 bases at V and 0 bases at J, with 14 bases between. The CDR3: CASSTAVHSNTGELFF. Written as DNA, the CDR3 is TGTGCCAGCAGCACAGCTGTGCACTCGAACACCGGGGAGCTGTTTTTT.